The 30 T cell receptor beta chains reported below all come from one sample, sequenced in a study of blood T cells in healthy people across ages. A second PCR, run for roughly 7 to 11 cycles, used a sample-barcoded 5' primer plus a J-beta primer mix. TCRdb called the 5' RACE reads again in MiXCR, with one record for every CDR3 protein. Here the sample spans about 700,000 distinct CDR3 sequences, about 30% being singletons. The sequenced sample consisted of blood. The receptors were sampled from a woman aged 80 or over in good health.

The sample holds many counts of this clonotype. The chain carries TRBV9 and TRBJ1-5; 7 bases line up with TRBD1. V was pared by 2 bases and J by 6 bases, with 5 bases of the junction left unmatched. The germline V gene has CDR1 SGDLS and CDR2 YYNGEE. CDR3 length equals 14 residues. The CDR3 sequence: CASSVTGVGQPQHF. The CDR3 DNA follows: TGTGCCAGCAGCGTTACAGGGGTGGGTCAGCCCCAGCATTTT. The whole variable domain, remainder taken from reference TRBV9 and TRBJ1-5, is DSGVTQTPKHLITATGQRVTLRCSPRSGDLSVYWYQQSLDQGLQFLIQYYNGEERAKGNILERFSAQQFPDLHSELNLSSLELGDSALYFCASSVTGVGQPQHFGDGTRLSIL.

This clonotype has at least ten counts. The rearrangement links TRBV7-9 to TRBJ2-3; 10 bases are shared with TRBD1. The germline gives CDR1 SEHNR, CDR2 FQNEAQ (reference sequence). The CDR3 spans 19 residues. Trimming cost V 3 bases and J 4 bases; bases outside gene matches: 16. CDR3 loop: CASSFGSGTGVSPSDTQYF. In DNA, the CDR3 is TGTGCCAGCAGCTTTGGGTCCGGGACAGGGGTCTCGCCCTCAGATACGCAGTATTTT.

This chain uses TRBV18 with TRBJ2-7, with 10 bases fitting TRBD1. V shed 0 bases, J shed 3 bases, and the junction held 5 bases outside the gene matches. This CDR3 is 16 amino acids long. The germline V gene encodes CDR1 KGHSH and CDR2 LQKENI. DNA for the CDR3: TGTGCCAGCTCACCACCGACGGGACAGGGGCGCTACGAGCAGTACTTC. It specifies CASSPPTGQGRYEQYF.

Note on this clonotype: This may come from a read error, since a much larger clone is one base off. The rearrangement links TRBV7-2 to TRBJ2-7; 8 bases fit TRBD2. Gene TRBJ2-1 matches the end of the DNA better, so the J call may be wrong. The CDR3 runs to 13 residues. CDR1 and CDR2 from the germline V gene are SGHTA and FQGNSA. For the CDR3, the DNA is TGTGCCAGCAGCCAGCGGGGGTGGTACGAGCAGTTCTTC. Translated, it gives CASSQRGWYEQFF.

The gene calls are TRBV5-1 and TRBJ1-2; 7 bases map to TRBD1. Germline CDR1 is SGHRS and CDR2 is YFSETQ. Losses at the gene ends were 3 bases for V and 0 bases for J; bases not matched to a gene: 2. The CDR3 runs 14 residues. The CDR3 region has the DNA TGCGCCAGCAGCTGGGGACAGTCTAACTATGGCTACACCTTC. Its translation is CASSWGQSNYGYTF.

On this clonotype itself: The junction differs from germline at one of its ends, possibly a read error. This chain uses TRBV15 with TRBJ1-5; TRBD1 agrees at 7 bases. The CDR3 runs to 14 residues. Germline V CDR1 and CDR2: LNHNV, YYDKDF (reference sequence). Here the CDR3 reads CVTSRQGRNQPQHF. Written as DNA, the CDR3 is TGTGTCACCAGCAGACAGGGCCGCAATCAGCCCCAGCATTTT.

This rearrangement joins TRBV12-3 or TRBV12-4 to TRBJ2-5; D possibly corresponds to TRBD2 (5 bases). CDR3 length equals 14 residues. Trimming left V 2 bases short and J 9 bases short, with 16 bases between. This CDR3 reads CASSLTVAHGAQYF. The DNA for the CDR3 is TGTGCCAGCAGTTTAACTGTTGCCCACGGGGCCCAGTACTTC.

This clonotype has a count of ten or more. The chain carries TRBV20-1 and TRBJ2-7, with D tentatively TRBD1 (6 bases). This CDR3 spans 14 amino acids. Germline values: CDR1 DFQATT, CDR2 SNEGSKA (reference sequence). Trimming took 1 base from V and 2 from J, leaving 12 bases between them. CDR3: CSARGVQGAYEQYF. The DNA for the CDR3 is TGCAGTGCTAGAGGGGTACAGGGCGCCTACGAGCAGTACTTC.

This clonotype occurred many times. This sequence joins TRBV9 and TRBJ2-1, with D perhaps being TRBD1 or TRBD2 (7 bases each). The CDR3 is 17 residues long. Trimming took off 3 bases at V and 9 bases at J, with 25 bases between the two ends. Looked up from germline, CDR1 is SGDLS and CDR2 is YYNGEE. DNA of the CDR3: TGTGCCAGCAGCGCTCAAGCAGGGGGGGGGAAAGGGATTGAGCAGTTCTTC. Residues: CASSAQAGGGKGIEQFF.

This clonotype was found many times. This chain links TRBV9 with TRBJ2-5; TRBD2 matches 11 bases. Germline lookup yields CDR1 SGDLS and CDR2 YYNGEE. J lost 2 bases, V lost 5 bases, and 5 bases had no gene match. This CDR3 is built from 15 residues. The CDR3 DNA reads TGTGCCAGCAGTACTAGCGGGGGACAACAAGAGACCCAGTACTTC. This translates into CASSTSGGQQETQYF. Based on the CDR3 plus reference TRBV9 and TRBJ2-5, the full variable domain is DSGVTQTPKHLITATGQRVTLRCSPRSGDLSVYWYQQSLDQGLQFLIQYYNGEERAKGNILERFSAQQFPDLHSELNLSSLELGDSALYFCASSTSGGQQETQYFGPGTRLLVL.

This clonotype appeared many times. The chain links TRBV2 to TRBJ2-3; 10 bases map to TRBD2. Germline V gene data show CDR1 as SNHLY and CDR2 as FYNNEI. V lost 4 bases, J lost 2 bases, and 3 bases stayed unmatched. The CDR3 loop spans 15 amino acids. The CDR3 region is CASSVAGGNTDTQYF. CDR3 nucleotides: TGTGCCAGCAGTGTAGCGGGGGGAAACACAGATACGCAGTATTTT.

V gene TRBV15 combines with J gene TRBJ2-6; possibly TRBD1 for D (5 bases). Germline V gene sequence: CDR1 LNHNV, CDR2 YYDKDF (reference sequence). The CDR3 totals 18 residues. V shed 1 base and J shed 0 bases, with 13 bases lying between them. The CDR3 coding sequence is TGTGCCACCAGCAGAGTAGGGGATCTTATCTCTGGGGCCAACGTCCTGACTTTC. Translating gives CATSRVGDLISGANVLTF.

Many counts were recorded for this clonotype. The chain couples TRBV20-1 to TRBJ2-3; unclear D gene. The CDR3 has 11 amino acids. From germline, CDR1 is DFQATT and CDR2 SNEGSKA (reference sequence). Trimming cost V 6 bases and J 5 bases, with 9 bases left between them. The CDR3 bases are TGCAGTGCCCACTTGCAAGATACGCAGTATTTT. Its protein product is CSAHLQDTQYF.

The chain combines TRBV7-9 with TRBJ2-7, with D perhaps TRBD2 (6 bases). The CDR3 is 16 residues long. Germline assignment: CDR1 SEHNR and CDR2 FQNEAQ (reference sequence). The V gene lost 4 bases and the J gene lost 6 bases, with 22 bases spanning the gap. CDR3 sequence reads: CASSSLSGWDLGEQYF. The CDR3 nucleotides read TGTGCCAGCAGCTCTTTGTCGGGTTGGGACTTGGGCGAGCAGTACTTC.

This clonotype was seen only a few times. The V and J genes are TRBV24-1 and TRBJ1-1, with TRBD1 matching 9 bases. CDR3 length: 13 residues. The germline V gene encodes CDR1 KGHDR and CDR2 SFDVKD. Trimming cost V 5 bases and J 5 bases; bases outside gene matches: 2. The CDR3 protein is CATSGGQGTEAFF. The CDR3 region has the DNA TGTGCCACCAGTGGTGGACAGGGGACTGAAGCTTTCTTT.

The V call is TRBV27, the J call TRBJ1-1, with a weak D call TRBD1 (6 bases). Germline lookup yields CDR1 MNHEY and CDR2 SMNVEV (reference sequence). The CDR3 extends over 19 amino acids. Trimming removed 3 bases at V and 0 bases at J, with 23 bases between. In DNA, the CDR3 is TGTGCCAGCAGTTTTGACCCACAGGGTTCGGGGTTAGTGAACACTGAAGCTTTCTTT. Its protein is CASSFDPQGSGLVNTEAFF.

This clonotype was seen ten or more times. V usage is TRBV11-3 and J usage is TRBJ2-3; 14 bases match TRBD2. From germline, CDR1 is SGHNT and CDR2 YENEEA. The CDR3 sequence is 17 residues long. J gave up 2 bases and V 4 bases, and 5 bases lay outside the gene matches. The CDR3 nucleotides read TGTGCCAGCAGCTCGGGACTAGCGGGGGTTTCCACAGATACGCAGTATTTT. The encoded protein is CASSSGLAGVSTDTQYF.

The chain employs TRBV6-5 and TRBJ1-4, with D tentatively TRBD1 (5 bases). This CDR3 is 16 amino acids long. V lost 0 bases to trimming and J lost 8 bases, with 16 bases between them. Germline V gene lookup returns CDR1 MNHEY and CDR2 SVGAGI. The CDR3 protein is CASSYSQGNIREKLFF. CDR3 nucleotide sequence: TGTGCCAGCAGTTACTCCCAGGGAAATATTCGGGAAAAACTGTTTTTT.

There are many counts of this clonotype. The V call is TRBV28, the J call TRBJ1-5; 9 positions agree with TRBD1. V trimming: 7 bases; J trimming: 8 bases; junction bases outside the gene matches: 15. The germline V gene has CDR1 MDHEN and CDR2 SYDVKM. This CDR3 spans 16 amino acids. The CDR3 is CASTLRDRAGTKPQHF. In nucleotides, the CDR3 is TGTGCCAGCACCCTCCGGGACAGGGCCGGAACCAAGCCCCAGCATTTT.

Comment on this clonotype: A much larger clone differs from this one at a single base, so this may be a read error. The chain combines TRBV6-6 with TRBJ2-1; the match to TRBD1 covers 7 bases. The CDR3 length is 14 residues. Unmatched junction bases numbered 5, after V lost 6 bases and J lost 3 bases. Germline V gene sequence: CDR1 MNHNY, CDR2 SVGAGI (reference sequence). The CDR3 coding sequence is TGTGCCAGCAGACCAACAGGGGTCTACAATGAGCAGTTCTTC. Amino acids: CASRPTGVYNEQFF.

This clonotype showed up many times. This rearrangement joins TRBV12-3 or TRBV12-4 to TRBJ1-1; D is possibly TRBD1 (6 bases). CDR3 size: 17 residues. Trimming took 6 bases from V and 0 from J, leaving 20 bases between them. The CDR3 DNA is TGTGCCAGCAGCCACCATGGGACACAGGGTATGAACACTGAAGCTTTCTTT. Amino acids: CASSHHGTQGMNTEAFF.

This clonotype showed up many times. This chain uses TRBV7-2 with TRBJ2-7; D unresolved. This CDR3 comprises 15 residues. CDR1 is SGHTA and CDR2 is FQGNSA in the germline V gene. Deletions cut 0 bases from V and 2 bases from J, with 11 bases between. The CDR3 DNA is TGTGCCAGCAGCTTAGCGCTTGGCCGAACCTACGAGCAGTACTTC. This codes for CASSLALGRTYEQYF. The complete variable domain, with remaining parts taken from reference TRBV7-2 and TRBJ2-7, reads GAGVSQSPSNKVTEKGKDVELRCDPISGHTALYWYRQSLGQGLEFLIYFQGNSAPDKSGLPSDRFSAERTGGSVSTLTIQRTQQEDSAVYLCASSLALGRTYEQYFGPGTRLTVT.

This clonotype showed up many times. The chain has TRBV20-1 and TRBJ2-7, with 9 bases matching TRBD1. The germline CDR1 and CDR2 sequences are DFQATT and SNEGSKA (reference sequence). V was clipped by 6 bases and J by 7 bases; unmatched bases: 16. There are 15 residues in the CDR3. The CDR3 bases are TGCAGTGCCGTCACTGACGGACAGGGGTTGGGGGAGCAGTACTTC. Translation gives CSAVTDGQGLGEQYF.

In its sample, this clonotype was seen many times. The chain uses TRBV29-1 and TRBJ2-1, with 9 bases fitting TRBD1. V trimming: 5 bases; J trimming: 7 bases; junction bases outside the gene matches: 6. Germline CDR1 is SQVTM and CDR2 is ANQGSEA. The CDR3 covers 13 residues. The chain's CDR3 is CSVQGQGVNEQFF. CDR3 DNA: TGCAGCGTTCAGGGACAGGGAGTGAATGAGCAGTTCTTC.

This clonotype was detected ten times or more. The CDR3 bases are TGTGCCAGCAGTTCGAGCGGACTGAAACACTACGAGCAGTACTTC. It specifies CASSSSGLKHYEQYF. This chain connects TRBV6-5 to TRBJ2-7, with D perhaps TRBD2 (5 bases). The CDR3 loop spans 15 amino acids. Germline CDR1 reads MNHEY; CDR2 reads SVGAGI. The ends were cut back, 4 bases at V and 3 bases at J, with 16 bases in the middle.

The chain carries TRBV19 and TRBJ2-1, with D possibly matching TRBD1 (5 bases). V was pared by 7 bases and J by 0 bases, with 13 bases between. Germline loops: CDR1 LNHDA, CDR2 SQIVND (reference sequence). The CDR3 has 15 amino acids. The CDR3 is CASKVSGNSYNEQFF. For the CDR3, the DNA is TGTGCCAGTAAGGTTTCAGGGAACTCCTACAATGAGCAGTTCTTC.

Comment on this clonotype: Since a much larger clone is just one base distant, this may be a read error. CDR3 region: CASSSKKDRGSYSEQFF. CDR3 nucleotide sequence: TGTGCCAGCAGCTCGAAAAAGGACAGGGGCTCCTACAGTGAGCAGTTCTTC. The rearrangement uses TRBV11-3 and TRBJ2-1; TRBD1 matches at 9 bases. Germline values: CDR1 SGHNT, CDR2 YENEEA. The CDR3 spans 17 residues.

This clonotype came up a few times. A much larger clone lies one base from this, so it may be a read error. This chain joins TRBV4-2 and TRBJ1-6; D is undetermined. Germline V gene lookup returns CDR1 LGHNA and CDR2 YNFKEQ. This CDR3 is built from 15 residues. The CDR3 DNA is TGTGCCAGCAGCCAAGATAAGAGGGTTGGTTCACCCCCCCACTTT. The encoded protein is CASSQDKRVGSPPHF.

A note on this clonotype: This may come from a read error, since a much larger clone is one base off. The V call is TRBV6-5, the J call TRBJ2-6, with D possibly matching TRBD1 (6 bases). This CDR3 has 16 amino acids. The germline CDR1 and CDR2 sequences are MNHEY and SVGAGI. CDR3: CASSHRVFSGANVRTF. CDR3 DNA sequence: TGTGCCAGCAGCCACAGGGTTTTCTCTGGGGCCAACGTCCGGACTTTC.

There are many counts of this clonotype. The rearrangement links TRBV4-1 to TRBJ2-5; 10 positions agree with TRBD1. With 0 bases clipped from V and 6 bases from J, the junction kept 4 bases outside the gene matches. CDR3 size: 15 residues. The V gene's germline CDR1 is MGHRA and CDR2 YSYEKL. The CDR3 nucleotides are TGCGCCAGCAGCCAAGATGGACAGGGGGGGAAGACCCAGTACTTC. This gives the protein CASSQDGQGGKTQYF.